This TCR beta chain was identified during a study of cytomegalovirus exposure and HLA in healthy donors. Amplification used 60 Vbeta primers and 13 Jbeta primers. Original processing methods: A later analysis counted some 87 million unique TCR beta chains, around 10 million shared. Here immunoSEQ multiplex PCR was the method, and the copy in TCRdb shows in-frame clones only, minus some. V and J calls and clone size are those listed in that table; D and trimming were worked out from the DNA. This sample has 100,000 to 150,000 clones, with just under 75% found just once. Regarding this clone: Its antigen remains unidentified.

Study conclusions and caveats: When a later analysis was performed, an Asian-associated ancestry cluster reportedly had fewer N-insertions than the roughly 690-donor mean. Productive rates of about 87% or about 30% were seen for most TCR beta V segments in an earlier analysis. A few CMV-associated chains were confirmed in vitro to be specific for CMV antigens.

This sequence originates from a man aged 55 to 70 in good health and CMV-seropositive. The material sequenced was PBMCs.

The CDR3 reads CASSPPAVTSEQYF. As DNA, the CDR3 is TGTGCCAGCTCACCACCGGCAGTTACCTCCGAGCAGTACTTC. This rearrangement joins TRBV18 to TRBJ2-7; D is uncertain. The CDR3 is 14 amino acids. Germline V CDR1 and CDR2: KGHSH, LQKENI. V lost 0 bases and J lost 6, with 12 bases in between.